This T cell receptor (beta chain) was sequenced during a study of chemoradiotherapy in HPV16-positive cancers (dated by TCRdb to 2022 to 2024). For the wider study: Using functional T-cell assays on cells from two HPV16-positive patients, the researchers defined candidate HPV-specific T-cell clones and common TCR motifs. TCR repertoires from roughly 93 patients with HPV-related cancers were then used to track the candidate HPV-specific TCRs and motifs. The study asked whether T-cell immunity against the HPV oncoproteins E6 and E7 changes during chemoradiotherapy and whether it affects survival. Broad study findings and their caveats: The survival association was reported for HPV16-positive patients, and the functional definition of HPV-specific T cells was derived from only a couple of HPV16-positive patients. Expansion of candidate HPV-specific clones and E7-related TCR motifs was observed in the tumor microenvironment during treatment, whereas no such expansion was observed for non-HPV-specific T cells. Improved recurrence-free survival in HPV16-positive patients was associated with expansion of HPV-responsive T cells during chemoradiotherapy.

Libraries came from the immunoSEQ multiplex PCR assay. TCRdb re-hosts the immuneACCESS table, in-frame sequences only. Its copies lack some clones; in the studies checked, an unresolved V gene accounts for under half of them, and the cause for the rest is not known. Counted in this sample were roughly 5,000 clones; about three quarters of them appeared once. The ten top clones hold over 25% of the sample. As concerns this clone: Its specific antigen is unknown. The sample holds no much larger clone one base away, and base qualities are not on file.

Because repertoires were sampled repeatedly during chemoradiotherapy, clonal expansion in the tumor microenvironment could be followed. CDR1 and CDR2 (SGHTA, FQGNSA) derive from the germline V gene. V lost 3 bases and J lost 7 bases; the stretch between them is 13 bases long. The CDR3 has 14 amino acids, counting the end cysteine and phenylalanine. The kept DNA is CDR3 alone, 42 bases in frame from the first base. Sampling took place from a patient who underwent chemoradiotherapy. This sequence originates from a human donor with HPV-associated anogenital cancer. This chain is built from TRBV7-2 and TRBJ1-5; no D gene call is confident. DNA sequence: TGTGCCAGCAGCTTTTCTGGGTCCGGGCAGCCCCAGCATTTT. It encodes CASSFSGSGQPQHF. With the rest looked up from the reference TRBV7-2 and TRBJ1-5 genes rather than sequenced, the full variable domain is GAGVSQSPSNKVTEKGKDVELRCDPISGHTALYWYRQSLGQGLEFLIYFQGNSAPDKSGLPSDRFSAERTGGSVSTLTIQRTQQEDSAVYLCASSFSGSGQPQHFGDGTRLSIL.